The clone carrying this TCR beta chain is termed medium-sized. The sample comes from a study of T cell responses to AZD1222 COVID-19 vaccine. Only in-frame clones appear in the TCRdb table, and some are missing; sequencing was by immunoSEQ multiplex PCR. The profile shows about 140,000 clones, around 93% of them singletons. The ends lost 6 bases at V and 7 bases at J; junction bases unmatched: 8. There are 15 residues in the CDR3. From germline, CDR1 is MDHEN and CDR2 SYDVKM. The chain recombines TRBV28 with TRBJ2-2; TRBD1 agrees at 10 bases. Specimen: peripheral blood, collected on day 0 of AZD1222 vaccination. The receptor's source is an adult in good health. CDR3 sequence reads: CASRGTGTGVGELFF. The CDR3 DNA is TGTGCCAGCAGGGGGACCGGGACAGGGGTCGGGGAGCTGTTTTTT.